The present T cell receptor beta chain was sequenced within a study of early T cells in non-severe SARS-CoV-2 infection. Study summary: Sequencing used unsorted whole-blood bulk RNA, so chains lack pairing. Study results and caveats: Anti-spike CD8 specificities were favored by VDJdb matching, whose results missed private and CD4 specificities.

This clonotype was observed at least ten times. Antigen: not known. Molecules of cDNA were individually given unique molecular identifiers that were attached to them. One entry per CDR3 protein, called by TCRdb with MiXCR from the 5' RACE reads. Among approximately 110,000 distinct CDR3 sequences listed, about 16% were seen once. Sequencing input: whole blood. The clonotype originates from an adult who was a healthcare worker with PCR-confirmed SARS-CoV-2 infection or an uninfected control (not recorded which).

The CDR3 sequence: CASMGQGLATEAFF. CDR3 in DNA: TGTGCCAGCATGGGACAGGGACTCGCCACTGAAGCTTTCTTT. The chain combines TRBV2 with TRBJ1-1; 9 nucleotides line up with TRBD1. Per germline, CDR1 SNHLY and CDR2 FYNNEI. V was clipped by 7 bases and J by 4 bases; unmatched bases: 7. The CDR3 length is 14 residues. The full variable domain, with the rest looked up from reference TRBV2 and TRBJ1-1, is EPEVTQTPSHQVTQMGQEVILRCVPISNHLYFYWYRQILGQKVEFLVSFYNNEISEKSEIFDDQFSVERPDGSNFTLKIRSTKLEDSAMYFCASMGQGLATEAFFGQGTRLTVV.